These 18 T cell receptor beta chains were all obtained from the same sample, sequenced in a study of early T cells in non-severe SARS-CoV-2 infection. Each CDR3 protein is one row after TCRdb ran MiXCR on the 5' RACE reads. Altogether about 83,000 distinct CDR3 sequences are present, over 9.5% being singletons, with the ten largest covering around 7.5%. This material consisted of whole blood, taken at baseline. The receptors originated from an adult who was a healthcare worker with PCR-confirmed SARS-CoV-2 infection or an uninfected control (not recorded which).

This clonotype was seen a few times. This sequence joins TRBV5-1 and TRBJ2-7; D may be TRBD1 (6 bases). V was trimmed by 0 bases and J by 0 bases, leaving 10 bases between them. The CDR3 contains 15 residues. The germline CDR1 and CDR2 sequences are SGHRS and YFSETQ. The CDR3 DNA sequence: TGCGCCAGCAGCTTGGGGACAGCGTCCTCCTACGAGCAGTACTTC. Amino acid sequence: CASSLGTASSYEQYF.

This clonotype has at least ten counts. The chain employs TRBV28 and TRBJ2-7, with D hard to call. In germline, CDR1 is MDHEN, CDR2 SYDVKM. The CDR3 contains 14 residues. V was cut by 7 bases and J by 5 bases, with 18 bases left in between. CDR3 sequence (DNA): TGTGCCAGCATATCCCCCGGCCGGTCTGACGAGCAGTACTTC. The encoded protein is CASISPGRSDEQYF.

The CDR3 sequence: CATSRGLAGDSYEQYF. The CDR3 region has the DNA TGTGCCACCAGCAGAGGACTAGCGGGAGACAGCTACGAGCAGTACTTC. The rearrangement uses TRBV15 and TRBJ2-7, with 12 bases matching TRBD2. Trimming cost V 1 base and J 3 bases; bases outside gene matches: 4. Germline CDR1 and CDR2: LNHNV and YYDKDF (reference sequence). This CDR3 is 16 amino acids long.

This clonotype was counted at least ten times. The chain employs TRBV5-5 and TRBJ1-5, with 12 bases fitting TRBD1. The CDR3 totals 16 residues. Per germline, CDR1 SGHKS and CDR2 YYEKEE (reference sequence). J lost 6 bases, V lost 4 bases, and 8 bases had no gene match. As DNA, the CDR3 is TGTGCCAGCAGCGGAACGGGACAGGGGGCAAGTCAGCCCCAGCATTTT. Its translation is CASSGTGQGASQPQHF.

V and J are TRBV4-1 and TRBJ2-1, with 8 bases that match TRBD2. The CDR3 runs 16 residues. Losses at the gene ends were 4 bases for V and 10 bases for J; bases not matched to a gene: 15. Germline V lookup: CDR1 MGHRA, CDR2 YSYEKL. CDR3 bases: TGCGCCAGCAGCCGCGGAGGAGGGACTAGGTCTCCCGAGCAGTTCTTC. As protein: CASSRGGGTRSPEQFF.

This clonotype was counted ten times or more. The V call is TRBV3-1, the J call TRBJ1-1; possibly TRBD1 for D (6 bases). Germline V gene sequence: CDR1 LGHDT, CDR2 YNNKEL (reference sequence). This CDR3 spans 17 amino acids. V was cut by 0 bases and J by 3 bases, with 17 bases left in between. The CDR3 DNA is TGTGCCAGCAGCCAAGAAATCTGGGCAACAGGGTACACTGAAGCTTTCTTT. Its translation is CASSQEIWATGYTEAFF.

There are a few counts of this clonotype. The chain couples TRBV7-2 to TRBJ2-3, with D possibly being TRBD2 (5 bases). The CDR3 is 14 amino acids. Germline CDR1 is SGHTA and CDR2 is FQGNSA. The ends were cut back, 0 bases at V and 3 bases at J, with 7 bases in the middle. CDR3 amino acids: CASSLAGVTDTQYF. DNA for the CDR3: TGTGCCAGCAGCTTAGCGGGAGTGACAGATACGCAGTATTTT. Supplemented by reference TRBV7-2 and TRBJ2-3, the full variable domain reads GAGVSQSPSNKVTEKGKDVELRCDPISGHTALYWYRQSLGQGLEFLIYFQGNSAPDKSGLPSDRFSAERTGGSVSTLTIQRTQQEDSAVYLCASSLAGVTDTQYFGPGTRLTVL.

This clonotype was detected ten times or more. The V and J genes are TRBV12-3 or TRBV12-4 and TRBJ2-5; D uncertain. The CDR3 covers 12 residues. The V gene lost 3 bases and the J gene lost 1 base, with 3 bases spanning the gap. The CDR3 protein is CASSFTQETQYF. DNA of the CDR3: TGTGCCAGCAGTTTCACCCAAGAGACCCAGTACTTC.

The DNA of the CDR3 is TGTGCCAGCAGCCCAAGAGGGGGTTGGGGTATTGAGCAGTTCTTC. Translated, it gives CASSPRGGWGIEQFF. The gene calls are TRBV7-8 and TRBJ2-1, with D tentatively TRBD1 (6 bases). This CDR3 region has 15 residues. The V gene lost 5 bases and the J gene lost 9 bases, with 20 bases spanning the gap. CDR1 is SGHVS, CDR2 FQNEAQ, per germline.

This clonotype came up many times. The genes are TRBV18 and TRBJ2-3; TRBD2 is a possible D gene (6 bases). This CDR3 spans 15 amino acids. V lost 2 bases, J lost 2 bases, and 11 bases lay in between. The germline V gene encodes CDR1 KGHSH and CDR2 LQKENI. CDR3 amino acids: CASSPAQDYTDTQYF. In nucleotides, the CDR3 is TGTGCCAGCTCACCAGCCCAGGACTACACAGATACGCAGTATTTT.

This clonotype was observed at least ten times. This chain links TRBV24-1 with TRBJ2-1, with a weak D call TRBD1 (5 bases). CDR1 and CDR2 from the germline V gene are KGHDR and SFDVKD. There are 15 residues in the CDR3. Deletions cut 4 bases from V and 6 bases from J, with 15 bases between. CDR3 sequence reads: CATSDPARAPNEQFF. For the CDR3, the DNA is TGTGCCACCAGTGACCCGGCCAGGGCTCCCAATGAGCAGTTCTTC.

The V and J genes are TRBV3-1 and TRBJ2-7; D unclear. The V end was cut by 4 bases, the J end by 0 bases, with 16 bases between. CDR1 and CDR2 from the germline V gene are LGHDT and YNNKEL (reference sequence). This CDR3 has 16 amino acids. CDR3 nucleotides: TGTGCCAGCAGCCCTCTCGCCCCGAGGAACTCCTACGAGCAGTACTTC. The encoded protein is CASSPLAPRNSYEQYF.

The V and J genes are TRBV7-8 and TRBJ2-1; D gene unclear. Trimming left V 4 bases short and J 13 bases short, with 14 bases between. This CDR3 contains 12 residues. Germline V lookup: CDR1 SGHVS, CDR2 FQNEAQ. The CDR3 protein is CASSSSRHVQFF. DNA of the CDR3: TGTGCCAGCAGCTCCTCTCGCCACGTTCAGTTCTTC.

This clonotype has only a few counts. DNA of the CDR3: TGTGCCACCTCCGTTTCTCGGGCGTCCAAGCAAGAGACCCAGTACTTC. Residues: CATSVSRASKQETQYF. The V and J genes are TRBV28 and TRBJ2-5; D is undetermined. This CDR3 comprises 16 residues. V lost 10 bases and J lost 2, with 23 bases in between. Germline V CDR1 and CDR2: MDHEN, SYDVKM.

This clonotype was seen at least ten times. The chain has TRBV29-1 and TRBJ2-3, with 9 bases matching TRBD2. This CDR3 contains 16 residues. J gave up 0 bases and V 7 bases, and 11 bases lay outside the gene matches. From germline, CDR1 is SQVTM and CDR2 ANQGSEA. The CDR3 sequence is CSAQRGLALSTDTQYF. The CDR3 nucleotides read TGCAGCGCCCAACGAGGACTAGCGCTCAGCACAGATACGCAGTATTTT.

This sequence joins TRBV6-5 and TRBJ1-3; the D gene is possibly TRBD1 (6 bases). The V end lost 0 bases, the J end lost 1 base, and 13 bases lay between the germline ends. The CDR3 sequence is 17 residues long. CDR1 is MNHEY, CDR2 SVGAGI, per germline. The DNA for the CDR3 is TGTGCCAGCAGTTACTCCGGGACATTCGATTCTGGAAACACCATATATTTT. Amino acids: CASSYSGTFDSGNTIYF.

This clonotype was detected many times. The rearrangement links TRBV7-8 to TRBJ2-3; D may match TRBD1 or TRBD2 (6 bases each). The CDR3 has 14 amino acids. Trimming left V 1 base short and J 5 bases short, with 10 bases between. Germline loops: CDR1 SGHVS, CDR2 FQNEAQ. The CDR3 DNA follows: TGTGCCAGCAGCTTAGATGGAGGGGGAGATACGCAGTATTTT. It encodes CASSLDGGGDTQYF. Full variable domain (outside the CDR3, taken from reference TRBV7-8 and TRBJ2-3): GAGVSQSPRYKVAKRGQDVALRCDPISGHVSLFWYQQALGQGPEFLTYFQNEAQLDKSGLPSDRFFAERPEGSVSTLKIQRTQQEDSAVYLCASSLDGGGDTQYFGPGTRLTVL.

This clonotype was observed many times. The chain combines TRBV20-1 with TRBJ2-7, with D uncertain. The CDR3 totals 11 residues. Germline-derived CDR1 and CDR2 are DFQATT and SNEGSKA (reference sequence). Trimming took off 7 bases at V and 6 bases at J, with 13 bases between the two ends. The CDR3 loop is CSGARRSEQYF. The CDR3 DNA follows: TGCAGTGGGGCCCGGAGAAGCGAGCAGTACTTC.